This passage covers 22 T cell receptor beta chains from one sample sequenced in a study of cytomegalovirus exposure and HLA in healthy donors. The PCR had 60 Vbeta and 13 Jbeta primers. Clones were sequenced by immunoSEQ multiplex PCR, and TCRdb holds only the in-frame ones, with some missing. The sample lists about 170,000 clones, roughly 72% seen once, with about 2.1% in the top ten. The sequencing sample was made of PBMCs. Every receptor here comes from a woman in her 30s in good health and CMV-seropositive.

This clone has just one count. J is TRBJ1-2 and V is TRBV6-6, with D possibly matching TRBD1 (5 bases). The CDR3 loop spans 14 amino acids. Trimming removed 7 bases from V and 7 bases from J, with 19 bases in between. Germline values: CDR1 MNHNY, CDR2 SVGAGI (reference sequence). In nucleotides, the CDR3 is TGTGCCAGCATCACGATGCAGGGTCGTGGTGGCTACACCTTC. Encoded protein: CASITMQGRGGYTF.

CDR3 DNA: TGCGCCAGCAGCCCAACCGACAGGGCGAGCTTCGGGGAGCTGTTTTTT. It codes for CASSPTDRASFGELFF. This chain joins TRBV5-1 and TRBJ2-2, with TRBD1 identical over 7 bases. The CDR3 is made up of 16 amino acids. J was trimmed by 7 bases and V by 4 bases; bases with no gene match: 13. CDR1 and CDR2 from the germline V gene are SGHRS and YFSETQ.

This clone was recorded a few times. The chain couples TRBV9 to TRBJ2-2; 9 bases fit TRBD2. The trim removed 4 bases at V and 6 bases at J, leaving 13 bases unmatched. The CDR3 has 17 amino acids. Germline CDR1 reads SGDLS; CDR2 reads YYNGEE. The CDR3 DNA is TGTGCCAGCAGCACCCAAATAGCGGGAGTAGGGGCCGGGGAGCTGTTTTTT. It codes for CASSTQIAGVGAGELFF. Full variable domain (missing parts from reference TRBV9 and TRBJ2-2): DSGVTQTPKHLITATGQRVTLRCSPRSGDLSVYWYQQSLDQGLQFLIQYYNGEERAKGNILERFSAQQFPDLHSELNLSSLELGDSALYFCASSTQIAGVGAGELFFGEGSRLTVL.

The count of this clone is one. The chain carries TRBV28 and TRBJ1-4, with 7 bases lining up with TRBD1. The CDR3 is 14 residues long. Germline loops: CDR1 MDHEN, CDR2 SYDVKM. V was clipped by 6 bases and J by 5 bases; unmatched bases: 6. The CDR3, as DNA: TGTGCCAGCAGCTCGACAGGGTGGAATGAAAAACTGTTTTTT. Protein product: CASSSTGWNEKLFF. Complete variable domain (other parts from reference TRBV28 and TRBJ1-4): DVKVTQSSRYLVKRTGEKVFLECVQDMDHENMFWYRQDPGLGLRLIYFSYDVKMKEKGDIPEGYSVSREKKERFSLILESASTNQTSMYLCASSSTGWNEKLFFGSGTQLSVL.

The chain links TRBV30 to TRBJ1-1; perhaps TRBD1 as D (6 bases). Trimming removed 4 bases at V and 3 bases at J, with 15 bases between. Germline CDR1 and CDR2: GTSNPN and SVGIG (reference sequence). The CDR3 is made up of 14 amino acids. CDR3 nucleotide sequence: TGTGCCTGGACCCTAAGCAGGGGATACACTGAAGCTTTCTTT. Translation: CAWTLSRGYTEAFF.

This chain connects TRBV28 to TRBJ1-6; weak D call: TRBD1 (5 bases). Per the germline V gene, CDR1 is MDHEN and CDR2 is SYDVKM. The CDR3 has 16 amino acids. V lost 6 bases to trimming and J lost 6 bases, with 18 bases between them. CDR3: CASSFPSGARNSPLHF. CDR3 coding DNA: TGTGCCAGCAGCTTCCCCAGCGGGGCGCGTAATTCACCCCTCCACTTT.

The chain is built from TRBV6-5 and TRBJ2-5; D uncertain. V lost 3 bases and J lost 3, with 14 bases in between. The CDR3 contains 15 residues. Germline CDR1 MNHEY, CDR2 SVGAGI. This CDR3 is CASSYDFAFKETQYF. The CDR3 DNA reads as TGTGCCAGCAGTTATGACTTCGCGTTTAAAGAGACCCAGTACTTC.

This sequence joins TRBV30 and TRBJ1-3, with D perhaps TRBD1 (6 bases). The germline V gene has CDR1 GTSNPN and CDR2 SVGIG (reference sequence). This CDR3 is 15 amino acids long. Trimming removed 4 bases at V and 0 bases at J, with 13 bases between. The CDR3 loop is CAWTRGTVSGNTIYF. CDR3 bases: TGTGCCTGGACGAGGGGGACGGTCTCTGGAAACACCATATATTTT.

The V call is TRBV7-9, the J call TRBJ2-5; 9 bases fit TRBD2. The V and J ends lost 3 bases and 2 bases, in that order; junction bases with no gene match: 10. The germline CDR1 and CDR2 sequences are SEHNR and FQNEAQ (reference sequence). The CDR3 loop spans 17 amino acids. This CDR3 reads CASSFRRLAGRQETQYF. In nucleotides, the CDR3 is TGTGCCAGCAGCTTTCGTCGGCTAGCGGGACGGCAAGAGACCCAGTACTTC.

The chain couples TRBV2 to TRBJ1-1; 7 nucleotides align to TRBD1. This CDR3 is built from 14 residues. Germline assignment: CDR1 SNHLY and CDR2 FYNNEI. The J segment lost 4 bases and the V segment lost 1 base, leaving 3 bases of the junction unmatched. The DNA of the CDR3 is TGTGCCAGCAGTGAAGGACAGGGTTTCACTGAAGCTTTCTTT. This translates into CASSEGQGFTEAFF.

The chain carries TRBV2 and TRBJ2-3, with 9 bases lining up with TRBD1. CDR1 and CDR2 (germline): SNHLY, FYNNEI. The V gene end was trimmed by 7 bases and the J gene end by 4 bases; junction bases not matched to a gene: 9. This CDR3 has 15 amino acids. The CDR3 DNA sequence: TGTGCCAGCACTGCAGACAGGGGGTTTGCAGATACGCAGTATTTT. It translates to CASTADRGFADTQYF. The full variable domain, completed using reference TRBV2 and TRBJ2-3, is EPEVTQTPSHQVTQMGQEVILRCVPISNHLYFYWYRQILGQKVEFLVSFYNNEISEKSEIFDDQFSVERPDGSNFTLKIRSTKLEDSAMYFCASTADRGFADTQYFGPGTRLTVL.

The rearrangement uses TRBV18 and TRBJ1-1; D is uncertain. The CDR3 is 14 residues long. CDR1 is KGHSH and CDR2 is LQKENI in the germline V gene. V was shortened by 2 bases and J by 8 bases, with 15 bases between the two germline ends. CDR3 nucleotide sequence: TGTGCCAGCTCACCAAAGAGGGTAGAAGGGGAAGCTTTCTTT. Encoded protein: CASSPKRVEGEAFF.

This chain uses TRBV6-1 with TRBJ2-7; D gene ambiguous. The CDR3 totals 13 residues. Trimming left V 6 bases short and J 1 base short, with 10 bases between. The germline CDR1 and CDR2 sequences are MNHNS and SASEGT. CDR3 protein: CASRVKESYEQYF. CDR3 bases: TGTGCCAGCAGGGTTAAAGAGTCCTACGAGCAGTACTTC.

The V and J genes are TRBV28 and TRBJ1-1, with 9 bases lining up with TRBD1. CDR1 MDHEN and CDR2 SYDVKM come from the germline V gene. The junction had 2 bases not matched to a gene; V was cut back by 8 bases and J by 1 base. The CDR3 loop spans 13 amino acids. CDR3 sequence: CASWDRANTEAFF. The CDR3 DNA reads TGTGCCAGCTGGGACAGGGCGAACACTGAAGCTTTCTTT. The full variable domain, in which reference TRBV28 and TRBJ1-1 provide the parts outside the CDR3, is DVKVTQSSRYLVKRTGEKVFLECVQDMDHENMFWYRQDPGLGLRLIYFSYDVKMKEKGDIPEGYSVSREKKERFSLILESASTNQTSMYLCASWDRANTEAFFGQGTRLTVV.

The chain has TRBV15 and TRBJ1-5, with a weak D call TRBD1 (5 bases). CDR1 and CDR2 (germline): LNHNV, YYDKDF (reference sequence). The CDR3 spans 16 residues. Deletions cut 0 bases from V and 3 bases from J, with 12 bases between. This CDR3 reads CATSRDPVRVNQPQHF. CDR3 nucleotide sequence: TGTGCCACCAGCAGAGACCCTGTCAGGGTCAATCAGCCCCAGCATTTT. The variable domain in full, completed from reference TRBV15 and TRBJ1-5, reads DAMVIQNPRYQVTQFGKPVTLSCSQTLNHNVMYWYQQKSSQAPKLLFHYYDKDFNNEADTPDNFQSRRPNTSFCFLDIRSPGLGDTAMYLCATSRDPVRVNQPQHFGDGTRLSIL.

The genes are TRBV5-8 and TRBJ1-4, with TRBD1 matching over 7 bases. CDR1 is SGHTS, CDR2 YDEGEE, per germline. Unmatched junction bases numbered 4, after V lost 1 base and J lost 4 bases. The CDR3 covers 15 residues. The CDR3 spells CASSLYGQDNEKLFF. Written as DNA, the CDR3 is TGTGCCAGCAGCTTGTACGGACAGGATAATGAAAAACTGTTTTTT. Supplemented by reference TRBV5-8 and TRBJ1-4, the full variable domain reads EAGVTQSPTHLIKTRGQQATLRCSPISGHTSVYWYQQALGLGLQFLLWYDEGEERNRGNFPPRFSGRQFPNYSSELNVNALELEDSALYLCASSLYGQDNEKLFFGSGTQLSVL.

The V gene is TRBV5-6, the J gene TRBJ2-1; TRBD2 aligns across 13 bases. Per the germline V gene, CDR1 is SGHDT and CDR2 is YYEEEE. The CDR3 has 19 residues. The V gene end was trimmed by 0 bases and the J gene end by 6 bases; junction bases not matched to a gene: 12. The CDR3 reads CASSLVTSGGIAWGNEQFF. In nucleotides, the CDR3 is TGTGCCAGCAGCTTGGTGACTAGCGGGGGGATTGCTTGGGGCAATGAGCAGTTCTTC.

The V and J genes are TRBV27 and TRBJ2-7; 10 bases line up with TRBD1. This CDR3 comprises 13 residues. In germline, CDR1 is MNHEY, CDR2 SMNVEV (reference sequence). V lost 6 bases to trimming and J lost 5 bases; unmatched junction nucleotides: 4. As DNA, the CDR3 is TGTGCCAGCAGGCGGACAGGGGGAAACGAGCAGTACTTC. Protein product: CASRRTGGNEQYF.

There are a few counts of this clone. This chain links TRBV4-3 with TRBJ1-5; the D is unclear. In germline, CDR1 is LGHNA, CDR2 YSLEER. Trimming removed 5 bases from V and 10 bases from J, with 15 bases in between. The CDR3 loop spans 13 amino acids. The CDR3: CASSAAVDGPQHF. As DNA, the CDR3 is TGCGCCAGCAGCGCGGCTGTAGACGGACCCCAGCATTTT.

This clone is a singleton in its sample. CDR3 DNA sequence: TGTGCCAGCAGCTTGGAATTGCGACTAGTTAGCACAGATACGCAGTATTTT. It codes for CASSLELRLVSTDTQYF. The chain links TRBV5-4 to TRBJ2-3; TRBD2 is a possible D gene (6 bases). This CDR3 spans 17 amino acids. Germline V gene data show CDR1 as SGHNT and CDR2 as YYREEE (reference sequence). The V gene lost 0 bases and the J gene lost 0 bases, with 14 bases spanning the gap.

This sequence joins TRBV9 and TRBJ2-5; the match to TRBD2 covers 8 bases. The CDR3 extends over 16 amino acids. CDR1 and CDR2 (germline): SGDLS, YYNGEE. J was trimmed by 1 base and V by 0 bases; bases with no gene match: 5. CDR3 amino acids: CASSVAAGDFQETQYF. The CDR3 DNA follows: TGTGCCAGCAGCGTAGCAGCGGGGGACTTCCAAGAGACCCAGTACTTC.

This chain joins TRBV5-4 and TRBJ1-1; D remains unclear. Germline V lookup: CDR1 SGHNT, CDR2 YYREEE (reference sequence). CDR3 length equals 14 residues. Trimming shortened V by 4 bases and J by 4 bases, and 14 bases separated the two germline ends. The CDR3 loop is CASSPIPLFTEAFF. CDR3 in DNA: TGTGCCAGCAGCCCCATTCCGCTATTCACTGAAGCTTTCTTT.